The clone carrying this T cell receptor beta chain was seen a handful of times. Trimming removed 0 bases from V and 10 bases from J; junction bases left unmatched: 3. In germline, CDR1 is SGHRS, CDR2 YFSETQ. The CDR3 has 14 amino acids. As processed by the authors: Estimated nucleated cell counts came from reference gene primer amplification. The method was immunoSEQ multiplex PCR; TCRdb's version includes in-frame clones alone and lacks a portion of them. V and J calls and clone size come straight from that table; D and trimming were deduced from the DNA. The sample lists some 240,000 clones, roughly 82% occurring once. This entry belongs to a study of blood T cell repertoires in COVID-19. Study as a whole: The United States, Italy and Spain were the sources of the acute and convalescent COVID-19 samples. T cells, B-cell-depleted T cells, or PBMCs provided the cDNA or gDNA that served as material.

The chain carries TRBV5-1 and TRBJ1-6; 8 bases are shared with TRBD1. Sequenced sample: peripheral blood. This TCR derives from a woman in her thirties or forties who had recovered from COVID-19. CDR3 loop: CASSLDRGASPLHF. Here the CDR3 DNA reads TGCGCCAGCAGCTTGGACAGGGGGGCCTCACCCCTCCACTTT.